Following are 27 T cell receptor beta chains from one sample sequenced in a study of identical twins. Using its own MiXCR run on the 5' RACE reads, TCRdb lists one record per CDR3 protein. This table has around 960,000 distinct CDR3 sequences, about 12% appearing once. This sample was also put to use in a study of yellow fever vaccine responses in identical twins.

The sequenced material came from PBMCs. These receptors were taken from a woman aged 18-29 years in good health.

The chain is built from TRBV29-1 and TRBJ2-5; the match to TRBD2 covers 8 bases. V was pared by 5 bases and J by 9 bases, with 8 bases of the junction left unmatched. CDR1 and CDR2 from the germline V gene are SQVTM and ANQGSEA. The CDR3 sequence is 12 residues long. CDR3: CSVRNSGTAQYF. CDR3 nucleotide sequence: TGCAGCGTTCGTAATAGCGGGACGGCCCAGTACTTC.

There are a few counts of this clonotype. CDR3 in amino acids: CASSLVPRGTSGELFF. DNA of the CDR3: TGTGCCAGCAGCTTAGTTCCGCGGGGGACTTCCGGGGAGCTGTTTTTT. The rearrangement joins TRBV7-9 to TRBJ2-2, with TRBD2 identical over 7 bases. Germline values: CDR1 SEHNR, CDR2 FQNEAQ (reference sequence). Unmatched junction bases numbered 8, after V lost 1 base and J lost 6 bases. The CDR3 contains 16 residues.

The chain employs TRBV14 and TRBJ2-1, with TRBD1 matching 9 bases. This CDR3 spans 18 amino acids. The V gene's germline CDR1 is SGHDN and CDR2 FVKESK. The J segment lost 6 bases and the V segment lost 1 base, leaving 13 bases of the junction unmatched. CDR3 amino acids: CASSQGRTGALDGNEQFF. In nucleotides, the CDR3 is TGTGCCAGCAGCCAAGGAAGGACAGGGGCCTTAGATGGCAATGAGCAGTTCTTC.

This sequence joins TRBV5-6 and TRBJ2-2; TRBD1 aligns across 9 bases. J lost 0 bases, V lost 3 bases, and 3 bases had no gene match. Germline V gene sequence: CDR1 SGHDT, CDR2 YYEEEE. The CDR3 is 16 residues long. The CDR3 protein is CASSSTGGPNTGELFF. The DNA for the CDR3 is TGTGCCAGCAGCTCGACAGGGGGTCCGAACACCGGGGAGCTGTTTTTT.

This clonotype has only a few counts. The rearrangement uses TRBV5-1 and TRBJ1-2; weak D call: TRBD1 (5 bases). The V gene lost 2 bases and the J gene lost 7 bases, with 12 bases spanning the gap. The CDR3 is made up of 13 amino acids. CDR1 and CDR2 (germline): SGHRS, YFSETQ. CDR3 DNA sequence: TGCGCCAGCAGCTTTGAGGGGTCTGGTGGCTACACCTTC. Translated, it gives CASSFEGSGGYTF.

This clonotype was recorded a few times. The CDR3 sequence is CASSYSGFYNEQFF. The CDR3 DNA follows: TGTGCCAGCAGTTACTCGGGTTTCTACAATGAGCAGTTCTTC. The V call is TRBV6-5, the J call TRBJ2-1; D remains unclear. This CDR3 region has 14 residues. CDR1 and CDR2 from the germline V gene are MNHEY and SVGAGI. The V gene lost 0 bases and the J gene lost 3 bases, with 6 bases spanning the gap.

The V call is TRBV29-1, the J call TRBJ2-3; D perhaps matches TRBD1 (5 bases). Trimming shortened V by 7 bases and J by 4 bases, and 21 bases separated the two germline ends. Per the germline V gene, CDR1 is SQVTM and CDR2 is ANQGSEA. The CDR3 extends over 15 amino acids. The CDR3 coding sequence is TGCAGCGCAAGGGGCCCGTCCTCGAGCGCAGATACGCAGTATTTT. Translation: CSARGPSSSADTQYF.

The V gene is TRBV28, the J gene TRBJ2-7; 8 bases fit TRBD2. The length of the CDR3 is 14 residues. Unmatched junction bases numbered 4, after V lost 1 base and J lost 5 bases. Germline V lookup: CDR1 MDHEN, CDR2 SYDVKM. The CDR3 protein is CASSLLGLENEQYF. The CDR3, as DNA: TGTGCCAGCAGTTTATTGGGACTAGAGAACGAGCAGTACTTC. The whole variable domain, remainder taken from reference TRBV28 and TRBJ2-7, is DVKVTQSSRYLVKRTGEKVFLECVQDMDHENMFWYRQDPGLGLRLIYFSYDVKMKEKGDIPEGYSVSREKKERFSLILESASTNQTSMYLCASSLLGLENEQYFGPGTRLTVT.

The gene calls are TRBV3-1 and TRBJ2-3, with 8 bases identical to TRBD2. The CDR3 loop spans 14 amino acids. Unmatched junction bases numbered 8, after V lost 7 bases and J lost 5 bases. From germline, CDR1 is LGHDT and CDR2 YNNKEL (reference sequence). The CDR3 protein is CASNYGGAGDTQYF. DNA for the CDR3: TGTGCCAGCAACTACGGGGGGGCAGGAGATACGCAGTATTTT.

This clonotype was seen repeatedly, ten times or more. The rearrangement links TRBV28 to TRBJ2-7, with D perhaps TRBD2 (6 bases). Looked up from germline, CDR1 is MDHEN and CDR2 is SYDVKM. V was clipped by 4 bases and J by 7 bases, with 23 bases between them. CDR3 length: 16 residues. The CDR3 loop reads CASSSMVAAPEVEQYF. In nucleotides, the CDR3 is TGTGCCAGCAGTTCGATGGTAGCGGCCCCAGAGGTGGAGCAGTACTTC.

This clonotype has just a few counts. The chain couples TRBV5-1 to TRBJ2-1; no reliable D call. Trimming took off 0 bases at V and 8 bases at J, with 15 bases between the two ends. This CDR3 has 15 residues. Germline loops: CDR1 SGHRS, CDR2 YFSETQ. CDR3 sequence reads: CASSLEGVGFHEQFF. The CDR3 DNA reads TGCGCCAGCAGCTTGGAGGGTGTAGGGTTCCATGAGCAGTTCTTC.

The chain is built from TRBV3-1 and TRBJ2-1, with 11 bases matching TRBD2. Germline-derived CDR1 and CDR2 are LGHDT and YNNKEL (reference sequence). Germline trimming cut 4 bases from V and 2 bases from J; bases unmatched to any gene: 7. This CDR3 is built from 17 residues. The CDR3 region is CASSRKPGLAAYNEQFF. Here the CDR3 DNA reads TGTGCCAGCAGCCGAAAACCGGGACTAGCGGCCTACAATGAGCAGTTCTTC.

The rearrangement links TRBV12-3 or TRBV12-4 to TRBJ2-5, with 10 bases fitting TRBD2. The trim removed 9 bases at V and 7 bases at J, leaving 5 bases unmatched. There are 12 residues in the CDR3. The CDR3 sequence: CASSGRLATQYF. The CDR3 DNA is TGTGCCAGTAGCGGGAGGTTGGCGACCCAGTACTTC.

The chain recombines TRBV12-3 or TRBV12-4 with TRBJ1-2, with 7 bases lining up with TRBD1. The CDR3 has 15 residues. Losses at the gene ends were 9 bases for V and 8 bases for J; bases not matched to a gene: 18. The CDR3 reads CASDESVQGLRGYTF. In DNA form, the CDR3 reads TGTGCCAGTGACGAGTCTGTACAGGGGCTAAGGGGCTACACCTTC.

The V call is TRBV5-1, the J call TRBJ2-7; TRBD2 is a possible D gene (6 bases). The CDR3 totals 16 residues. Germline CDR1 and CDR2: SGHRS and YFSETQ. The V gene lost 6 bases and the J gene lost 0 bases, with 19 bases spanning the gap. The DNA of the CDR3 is TGCGCCAGCACCTCGGGGGTAGCGGAAAGCTCCTACGAGCAGTACTTC. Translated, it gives CASTSGVAESSYEQYF.

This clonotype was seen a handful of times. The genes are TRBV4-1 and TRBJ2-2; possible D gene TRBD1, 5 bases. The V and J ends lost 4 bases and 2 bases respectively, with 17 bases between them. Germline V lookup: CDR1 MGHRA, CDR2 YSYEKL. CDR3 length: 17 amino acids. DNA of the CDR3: TGCGCCAGCAGCCTCTTAACCCACCAGGGAAACACCGGGGAGCTGTTTTTT. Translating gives CASSLLTHQGNTGELFF.

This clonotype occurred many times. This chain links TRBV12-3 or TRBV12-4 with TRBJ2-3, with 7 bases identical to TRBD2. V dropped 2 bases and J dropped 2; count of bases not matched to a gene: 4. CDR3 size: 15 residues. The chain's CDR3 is CASSLSGVHTDTQYF. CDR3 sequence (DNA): TGTGCCAGCAGTTTAAGCGGGGTTCACACAGATACGCAGTATTTT.

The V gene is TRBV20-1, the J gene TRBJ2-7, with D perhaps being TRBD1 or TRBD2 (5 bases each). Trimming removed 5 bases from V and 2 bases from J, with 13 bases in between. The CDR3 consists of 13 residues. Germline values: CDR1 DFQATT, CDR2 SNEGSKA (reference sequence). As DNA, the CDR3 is TGCAGTGCTGGGCAGGGAGTGACCTACGAGCAGTACGTC. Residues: CSAGQGVTYEQYV.

The CDR3 region has the DNA TGTGCCAGCAGCACCCCGGGACTCCCGTACAATGAGCAGTTCTTC. Amino acids: CASSTPGLPYNEQFF. The chain employs TRBV12-3 or TRBV12-4 and TRBJ2-1; D possibly corresponds to TRBD2 (6 bases). V gave up 6 bases and J gave up 4 bases, with 16 bases separating them. This CDR3 comprises 15 residues.

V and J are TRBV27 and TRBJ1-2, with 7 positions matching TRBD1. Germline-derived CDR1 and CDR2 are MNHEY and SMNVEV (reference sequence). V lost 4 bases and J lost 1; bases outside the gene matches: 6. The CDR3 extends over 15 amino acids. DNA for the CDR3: TGTGCCAGCAGTTCTCGGACAGGAAATAACTATGGCTACACCTTC. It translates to CASSSRTGNNYGYTF.

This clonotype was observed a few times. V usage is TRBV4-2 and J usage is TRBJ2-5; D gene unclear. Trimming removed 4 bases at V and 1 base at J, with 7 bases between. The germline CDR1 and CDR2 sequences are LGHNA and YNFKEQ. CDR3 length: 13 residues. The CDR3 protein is CASSPQPQETQYF. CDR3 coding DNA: TGTGCCAGCAGCCCTCAACCCCAAGAGACCCAGTACTTC.

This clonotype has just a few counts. The CDR3 sequence is CASSFGHRTDTQYF. In DNA, the CDR3 is TGTGCCAGCAGTTTCGGCCATCGGACCGATACGCAGTATTTT. This sequence joins TRBV28 and TRBJ2-3; D is ambiguous. Germline CDR1 reads MDHEN; CDR2 reads SYDVKM. This CDR3 has 14 residues. V was pared by 3 bases and J by 6 bases, with 13 bases between.

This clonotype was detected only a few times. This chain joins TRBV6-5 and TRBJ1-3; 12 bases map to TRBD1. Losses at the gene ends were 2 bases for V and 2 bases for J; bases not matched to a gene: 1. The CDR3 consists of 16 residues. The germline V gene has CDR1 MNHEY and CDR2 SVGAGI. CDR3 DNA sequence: TGTGCCAGCAGTTACGGGGACAGGGGGCCTGGAAACACCATATATTTT. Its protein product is CASSYGDRGPGNTIYF.

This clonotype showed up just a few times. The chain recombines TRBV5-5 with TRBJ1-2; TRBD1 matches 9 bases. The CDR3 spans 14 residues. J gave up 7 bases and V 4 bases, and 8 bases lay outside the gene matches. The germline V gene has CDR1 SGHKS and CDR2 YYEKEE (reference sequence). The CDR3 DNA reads TGTGCCAGCAGCACACAAACAGGGGGCGTTGGCTACACCTTC. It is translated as CASSTQTGGVGYTF.

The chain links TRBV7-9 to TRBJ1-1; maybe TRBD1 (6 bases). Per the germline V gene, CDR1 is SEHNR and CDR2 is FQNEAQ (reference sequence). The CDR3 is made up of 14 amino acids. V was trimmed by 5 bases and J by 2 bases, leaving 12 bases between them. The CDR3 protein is CASSTGTHNTEAFF. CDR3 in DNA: TGTGCCAGCAGCACCGGGACACACAACACTGAAGCTTTCTTT.

CDR3 sequence (DNA): TGTGCCAGCAGCTTGCCCCACGCGGGCTCGGAGACCCAGTACTTC. Its protein is CASSLPHAGSETQYF. The genes are TRBV5-6 and TRBJ2-5, with D possibly TRBD2 on 5 matching bases. The CDR3 sequence is 15 residues long. V was pared by 1 base and J by 5 bases, with 15 bases between. Germline V CDR1 and CDR2: SGHDT, YYEEEE.

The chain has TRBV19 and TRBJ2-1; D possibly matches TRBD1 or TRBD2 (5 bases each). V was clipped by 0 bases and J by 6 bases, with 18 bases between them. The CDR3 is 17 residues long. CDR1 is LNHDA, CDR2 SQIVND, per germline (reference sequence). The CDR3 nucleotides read TGTGCCAGTAGTATAGATTTAGTGGCGCCGGGGACCAATGAGCAGTTCTTC. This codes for CASSIDLVAPGTNEQFF.